A single sample gave rise to the 16 T cell receptor beta chains below, sequenced in a study of T-cell memory formation after mild COVID-19 (dated by TCRdb to about 2021). Preparation of the library involved 5' RACE. TCRdb shows the sequencer as Illumina NovaSeq 6000. The public sequencing data were trimmed at Q25 with fastp and processed into clonotypes with MiXCR by TCRdb, which kept only in-frame beta chains. All rows with the same CDR3 protein become a single entry with the most common DNA and genes. In all, the sample holds roughly 480,000 distinct CDR3 sequences, and about 23% of those were seen once. The ten largest account for approximately 13% of the sample. Sequences were obtained from PBMCs or a T cell subset sorted from them (not recorded which). These receptors all come from an adult woman who had mild COVID-19 (a few samples of this study predate the infection). The sample titles of this study are shuffled in the database, so cell type and time point are left out; the donor was told from shared clones.

This clonotype was observed many times. The chain has TRBV12-3 or TRBV12-4 and TRBJ2-5; D possibly uses TRBD1 or TRBD2 (6 bases each). CDR3 length: 14 amino acids. Trimming removed 5 bases at V and 6 bases at J, with 16 bases between. CDR3 nucleotide sequence: TGTGCCAGCAGTCCCGATCGGGGGCGAAAGACCCAGTACTTC. Encoded protein: CASSPDRGRKTQYF.

This clonotype was counted a few times. The chain is built from TRBV11-2 and TRBJ2-2; D perhaps matches TRBD2 (5 bases). The CDR3 loop spans 16 amino acids. Trimming stripped 1 base from V and 2 bases from J, with 11 bases between. CDR1 is SGHAT, CDR2 FQNNGV, per germline. CDR3 region: CASSLGGQLNTGELFF. The CDR3 DNA sequence: TGTGCCAGCAGCTTAGGCGGGCAGTTAAACACCGGGGAGCTGTTTTTT.

This clonotype was picked up a small number of times. The chain has TRBV5-1 and TRBJ2-3; 12 bases fit TRBD2. The germline V gene has CDR1 SGHRS and CDR2 YFSETQ. CDR3 length equals 18 residues. J lost 0 bases, V lost 5 bases, and 10 bases had no gene match. The CDR3 protein is CASSPTSGGSLSTDTQYF. DNA of the CDR3: TGCGCCAGCAGTCCTACTAGCGGGGGGTCCCTTAGCACAGATACGCAGTATTTT.

The table lists this clonotype with a few counts. This chain joins TRBV7-9 and TRBJ2-1; tentatively, D is TRBD2 (5 bases). The CDR3 extends over 15 amino acids. Germline CDR1 SEHNR, CDR2 FQNEAQ (reference sequence). V lost 6 bases to trimming and J lost 5 bases, with 17 bases between them. CDR3 in amino acids: CASSFADFRDNEQFF. Here the CDR3 DNA reads TGTGCCAGCAGTTTCGCGGACTTTAGGGACAATGAGCAGTTCTTC.

This clonotype has ten or more counts. V is TRBV29-1 and J is TRBJ1-1; TRBD1 is a possible D gene (5 bases). V lost 7 bases to trimming and J lost 5 bases, with 14 bases between them. Germline-derived CDR1 and CDR2 are SQVTM and ANQGSEA. The CDR3 is 12 amino acids. The CDR3 loop is CSGRSGETEAFF. CDR3 nucleotides: TGCAGCGGCAGATCGGGGGAAACTGAAGCTTTCTTT.

The chain joins TRBV7-6 to TRBJ2-5, with D perhaps TRBD2 (5 bases). CDR1 is SGHVS and CDR2 is FNYEAQ in the germline V gene. The CDR3 sequence is 14 residues long. Trimming removed 4 bases from V and 1 base from J, with 10 bases in between. CDR3 nucleotides: TGTGCCAGCAGCTCCGGACTGTCCCAAGAGACCCAGTACTTC. The encoded protein is CASSSGLSQETQYF.

This clonotype was counted between two and nine times. V gene TRBV5-5 combines with J gene TRBJ2-2; 8 bases match TRBD2. The CDR3 loop spans 15 amino acids. J lost 4 bases, V lost 5 bases, and 7 bases had no gene match. Germline values: CDR1 SGHKS, CDR2 YYEKEE (reference sequence). In DNA, the CDR3 is TGTGCCAGCAGGGCCGGGACTAGAAGCACCGGGGAGCTGTTTTTT. Translation gives CASRAGTRSTGELFF.

This clonotype was seen a few times. V usage is TRBV5-1 and J usage is TRBJ2-7; D unclear. Germline V lookup: CDR1 SGHRS, CDR2 YFSETQ. The CDR3 extends over 15 amino acids. V was cut by 5 bases and J by 3 bases, with 18 bases left in between. The CDR3, as DNA: TGCGCCAGCAGGGTTGACCCAGCGCCACTCTACGAGCAGTACTTC. Translating gives CASRVDPAPLYEQYF.

In this sample, this clonotype turned up a few times. This sequence joins TRBV12-3 or TRBV12-4 and TRBJ1-4, with D tentatively TRBD1 (5 bases). V was pared by 9 bases and J by 5 bases, with 13 bases between. This CDR3 region has 13 residues. The CDR3 spells CASRPGPNEKLFF. CDR3 DNA: TGTGCCAGTCGACCGGGACCGAATGAAAAACTGTTTTTT.

This clonotype was seen many times. V and J are TRBV10-3 and TRBJ2-7, with 10 nucleotides matching TRBD1. CDR3 length equals 15 residues. CDR1 ENHRY and CDR2 SYGVKD come from the germline V gene. The V and J ends lost 4 bases and 3 bases, in that order; junction bases with no gene match: 6. CDR3 residues: CAISGGTGENYEQYF. CDR3 DNA sequence: TGTGCCATCAGTGGGGGGACAGGGGAAAACTACGAGCAGTACTTC.

This clonotype was recorded at least ten times. The chain employs TRBV29-1 and TRBJ2-1; D assignment may be TRBD1 or TRBD2 (5 bases each). V lost 4 bases and J lost 2, with 12 bases in between. The germline V gene encodes CDR1 SQVTM and CDR2 ANQGSEA. This CDR3 is 14 amino acids long. The CDR3, as DNA: TGCAGCGTTGTGGGGGATGTCGCCTACAATGAGCAGTTCTTC. It codes for CSVVGDVAYNEQFF.

The rearrangement uses TRBV5-1 and TRBJ1-4; TRBD1 might be the D (6 bases). Looked up from germline, CDR1 is SGHRS and CDR2 is YFSETQ. V was pared by 4 bases and J by 4 bases, with 11 bases between. The CDR3 has 14 amino acids. The CDR3 is CASSPGHGNEKLFF. The CDR3 DNA follows: TGCGCCAGCAGCCCGGGACACGGTAATGAAAAACTGTTTTTT.

This clonotype has just a few counts. V usage is TRBV30 and J usage is TRBJ2-7; D might be TRBD1 (6 bases). Per germline, CDR1 GTSNPN and CDR2 SVGIG (reference sequence). This CDR3 is built from 15 residues. Trimming removed 4 bases from V and 7 bases from J, with 23 bases in between. The CDR3 sequence is CAWMAWDINSGEQYF. The CDR3 DNA sequence: TGTGCCTGGATGGCTTGGGACATAAATTCGGGAGAGCAGTACTTC.

This clonotype was counted between two and nine times. This chain links TRBV7-9 with TRBJ2-3; D may be TRBD2 (5 bases). The germline V gene has CDR1 SEHNR and CDR2 FQNEAQ (reference sequence). V lost 7 bases to trimming and J lost 0 bases, with 11 bases between them. The CDR3 extends over 14 amino acids. CDR3 protein: CASIRAGSTDTQYF. DNA of the CDR3: TGTGCCAGCATCCGGGCGGGTAGCACAGATACGCAGTATTTT.

This clonotype showed up many times. The rearrangement uses TRBV20-1 and TRBJ2-1, with D possibly called TRBD1 or TRBD2 (5 bases each). Germline V gene lookup returns CDR1 DFQATT and CDR2 SNEGSKA (reference sequence). The CDR3 totals 12 residues. With 0 bases removed from V and 11 bases from J, the gap between germline ends came to 11 bases. This CDR3 reads CSARDQGPKQFF. For the CDR3, the DNA is TGCAGTGCTAGAGACCAGGGACCCAAGCAGTTCTTC.

This clonotype was counted a few times. This sequence joins TRBV7-2 and TRBJ2-1; D call uncertain. Germline CDR1 reads SGHTA; CDR2 reads FQGNSA. CDR3 length: 15 amino acids. V dropped 3 bases and J dropped 5 bases, with 14 bases sitting between them. CDR3: CASSFTRHHDNEQFF. CDR3 in DNA: TGTGCCAGCAGCTTTACCCGACACCACGACAATGAGCAGTTCTTC.